These 27 T cell receptor beta chains originate from one sample sequenced in a study of blood T cell repertoires in COVID-19. Data came from immunoSEQ multiplex PCR; TCRdb stores just in-frame clones and leaves some out. This table has around 190,000 clones, roughly 83% appearing once. Sequencing was performed on peripheral blood. The receptors stem from a woman aged 40 to 55 with COVID-19, enrolled during active disease.

A single count supports this clone. The chain recombines TRBV28 with TRBJ2-2; 11 nucleotides match TRBD1. CDR1 and CDR2 from the germline V gene are MDHEN and SYDVKM. Trimming took 5 bases from V and 4 from J; bases not matched to a gene: 15. This CDR3 region has 19 residues. The CDR3 here is CASSPVEGQGGAVTGELFF. CDR3 DNA sequence: TGTGCCAGCAGTCCCGTAGAGGGACAGGGGGGCGCGGTCACCGGGGAGCTGTTTTTT.

The chain combines TRBV7-9 with TRBJ2-7, with 9 bases matching TRBD1. The CDR3 length is 16 residues. After removal of 8 bases from V and 5 bases from J, the junction contained 16 bases not matched to a gene. Germline V lookup: CDR1 SEHNR, CDR2 FQNEAQ (reference sequence). This chain's CDR3 is CASGSNRDRDVHEQYF. As DNA, the CDR3 is TGTGCCAGCGGATCGAACCGGGACAGGGACGTTCACGAGCAGTACTTC.

The gene calls are TRBV9 and TRBJ2-3; 12 nucleotides align to TRBD2. CDR1 and CDR2 from the germline V gene are SGDLS and YYNGEE. V gave up 0 bases and J gave up 10 bases; unmatched junction bases: 6. The CDR3 has 15 amino acids. CDR3 loop: CASSVASGGAMAQYF. CDR3 DNA sequence: TGTGCCAGCAGCGTAGCTAGCGGGGGGGCAATGGCGCAGTATTTT. The full variable domain, with the rest looked up from reference TRBV9 and TRBJ2-3, is DSGVTQTPKHLITATGQRVTLRCSPRSGDLSVYWYQQSLDQGLQFLIQYYNGEERAKGNILERFSAQQFPDLHSELNLSSLELGDSALYFCASSVASGGAMAQYFGPGTRLTVL.

The chain has TRBV4-2 and TRBJ1-1, with D possibly TRBD1 on 5 matching bases. Per germline, CDR1 LGHNA and CDR2 YNFKEQ. The CDR3 extends over 15 amino acids. Trimming pared 4 bases from V and 11 bases from J, leaving 23 bases between. CDR3 in amino acids: CASSPPGREYRVAFF. The CDR3 coding sequence is TGTGCCAGCAGCCCACCTGGCAGGGAATATCGAGTGGCTTTCTTT.

The V and J genes are TRBV2 and TRBJ2-7; 8 bases are shared with TRBD1. Germline CDR1 SNHLY, CDR2 FYNNEI. With 6 bases clipped from V and 2 bases from J, the junction kept 6 bases outside the gene matches. The CDR3 is 14 residues long. CDR3 DNA: TGTGCCAGCAGACAAGACAGGGGACCCTACGAGCAGTACTTC. Translating it yields CASRQDRGPYEQYF.

The genes are TRBV5-1 and TRBJ2-6; 7 positions match TRBD1. The CDR3 spans 16 residues. Germline CDR1 is SGHRS and CDR2 is YFSETQ. The trim removed 2 bases at V and 0 bases at J, leaving 2 bases unmatched. The CDR3 region has the DNA TGCGCCAGCAGCTTCGACAGGGTCTCTGGGGCCAACGTCCTGACTTTC. Protein product: CASSFDRVSGANVLTF.

The CDR3 region is CASSLSGAHGYTF. The CDR3 bases are TGTGCCAGCAGTTTGTCAGGGGCGCATGGCTACACCTTC. The rearrangement joins TRBV12-3 or TRBV12-4 to TRBJ1-2, with D perhaps TRBD1 (6 bases). V was shortened by 3 bases and J by 6 bases, with 11 bases between the two germline ends. This CDR3 region has 13 residues.

This clone has more than one count but fewer than ten. Different DNA sequences within this sample yield the same CDR3. V is TRBV7-9 and J is TRBJ1-2, with D tentatively TRBD1 (5 bases). The CDR3 sequence is 13 residues long. The germline gives CDR1 SEHNR, CDR2 FQNEAQ (reference sequence). The V gene lost 2 bases and the J gene lost 1 base, with 5 bases spanning the gap. The CDR3 loop is CASSLQGNYGYTF. Written as DNA, the CDR3 is TGTGCCAGCAGCTTACAGGGTAACTATGGCTACACCTTC.

This chain joins TRBV19 and TRBJ2-1; 9 bases align to TRBD1. The germline gives CDR1 LNHDA, CDR2 SQIVND (reference sequence). The CDR3 totals 14 residues. The V and J ends lost 7 bases and 8 bases, in that order; junction bases with no gene match: 9. CDR3 bases: TGTGCCAGTAATCCGGGACAGGGTACAGATGAGCAGTTCTTC. Protein sequence: CASNPGQGTDEQFF.

As regards this clone: Within the sample, other DNA sequences also encode this same CDR3. The chain employs TRBV5-1 and TRBJ1-1; possibly TRBD1 for D (5 bases). This CDR3 contains 14 residues. Per the germline V gene, CDR1 is SGHRS and CDR2 is YFSETQ. V lost 2 bases and J lost 1, with 9 bases in between. The CDR3 DNA sequence: TGCGCCAGCAGCTTACAAGGACAGAACACTGAAGCTTTCTTT. This gives the protein CASSLQGQNTEAFF.

J is TRBJ1-5 and V is TRBV5-1; tentatively, D is TRBD1 (5 bases). This CDR3 region has 15 residues. Germline values: CDR1 SGHRS, CDR2 YFSETQ. Between the trimmed V and J ends, which lost 4 bases and 2 bases, there was a span of 13 bases. The CDR3 region is CASSLGPVGNQPQHF. The CDR3 DNA follows: TGCGCCAGCAGCCTGGGGCCCGTTGGCAATCAGCCCCAGCATTTT.

The CDR3 DNA reads as TGTGCCAGCAGCCTGACAGGGCGAAATGAAAAACTGTTTTTT. It specifies CASSLTGRNEKLFF. V gene TRBV4-2 combines with J gene TRBJ1-4; 7 positions match TRBD1. Germline CDR1 and CDR2: LGHNA and YNFKEQ. J gave up 5 bases and V 4 bases, and 4 bases lay outside the gene matches. The length of the CDR3 is 14 residues.

The gene calls are TRBV6-5 and TRBJ2-1, with a tentative D call TRBD2 (5 bases). The CDR3 is made up of 13 amino acids. V was shortened by 6 bases and J by 7 bases, with 13 bases between the two germline ends. Per germline, CDR1 MNHEY and CDR2 SVGAGI. The chain's CDR3 is CASRDDYRNEQFF. The CDR3 region has the DNA TGTGCCAGCAGGGATGACTACCGTAATGAGCAGTTCTTC.

The gene calls are TRBV9 and TRBJ2-1; TRBD2 agrees at 14 bases. This CDR3 is 17 amino acids long. Trimming took 3 bases from V and 4 from J; bases not matched to a gene: 6. Germline CDR1 and CDR2: SGDLS and YYNGEE. CDR3 coding DNA: TGTGCCAGCAGCGGGGGACTAGCGGGAGCGGGTTACAATGAGCAGTTCTTC. Protein sequence: CASSGGLAGAGYNEQFF.

The chain carries TRBV5-6 and TRBJ2-7; a possible D gene is TRBD2 (6 bases). The V gene lost 0 bases and the J gene lost 5 bases, with 15 bases spanning the gap. The germline V gene encodes CDR1 SGHDT and CDR2 YYEEEE. The CDR3 totals 15 residues. The CDR3 protein is CASSLGGGIGDEQYF. CDR3 nucleotide sequence: TGTGCCAGCAGCTTGGGGGGCGGGATTGGCGACGAGCAGTACTTC.

In its sample, this clone was seen many times. This sequence joins TRBV7-8 and TRBJ1-4; D remains ambiguous. V was trimmed by 1 base and J by 7 bases, leaving 7 bases between them. The CDR3 totals 13 residues. The germline CDR1 and CDR2 sequences are SGHVS and FQNEAQ. CDR3 in amino acids: CASSLDGVEKLFF. CDR3 bases: TGTGCCAGCAGCTTAGACGGGGTTGAAAAACTGTTTTTT. Full variable domain (rest looked up from reference TRBV7-8 and TRBJ1-4): GAGVSQSPRYKVAKRGQDVALRCDPISGHVSLFWYQQALGQGPEFLTYFQNEAQLDKSGLPSDRFFAERPEGSVSTLKIQRTQQEDSAVYLCASSLDGVEKLFFGSGTQLSVL.

This chain joins TRBV14 and TRBJ2-1; D is unclear. The CDR3 spans 19 residues. The V gene's germline CDR1 is SGHDN and CDR2 FVKESK. V was cut by 0 bases and J by 0 bases, with 18 bases left in between. CDR3 nucleotides: TGTGCCAGCAGCCAAGATGAGGTTACGCTCCTCAACTCCTACAATGAGCAGTTCTTC. Amino acids: CASSQDEVTLLNSYNEQFF. Drawing the rest from reference TRBV14 and TRBJ2-1, the complete variable domain is EAGVTQFPSHSVIEKGQTVTLRCDPISGHDNLYWYRRVMGKEIKFLLHFVKESKQDESGMPNNRFLAERTGGTYSTLKVQPAELEDSGVYFCASSQDEVTLLNSYNEQFFGPGTRLTVL.

This clone is a singleton in its sample. J is TRBJ1-2 and V is TRBV6-5; a weak D match, TRBD1 (6 bases). CDR1 and CDR2 (germline): MNHEY, SVGAGI. Trimming pared 2 bases from V and 8 bases from J, leaving 12 bases between. CDR3 size: 13 residues. The CDR3 sequence: CASSYRGAPGYTF. CDR3 nucleotides: TGTGCCAGCAGTTACCGGGGGGCGCCCGGCTACACCTTC.

CDR3 coding DNA: TGTGCCAGCAGTAAGCCTAACTATGGCTACACCTTC. This codes for CASSKPNYGYTF. The rearrangement links TRBV6-5 to TRBJ1-2; no firm D call. This CDR3 is built from 12 residues. Germline V CDR1 and CDR2: MNHEY, SVGAGI. V lost 5 bases to trimming and J lost 0 bases, with 4 bases between them.

The V gene is TRBV5-1, the J gene TRBJ2-5; 7 positions match TRBD1. Germline V gives CDR1 SGHRS, CDR2 YFSETQ. Germline trimming cut 0 bases from V and 7 bases from J; bases unmatched to any gene: 3. The CDR3 loop spans 13 amino acids. CDR3 residues: CASSLDSGGTQYF. CDR3 DNA: TGCGCCAGCAGCTTGGACTCAGGGGGGACCCAGTACTTC. The whole variable domain, filled in from reference TRBV5-1 and TRBJ2-5, reads KAGVTQTPRYLIKTRGQQVTLSCSPISGHRSVSWYQQTPGQGLQFLFEYFSETQRNKGNFPGRFSGRQFSNSRSEMNVSTLELGDSALYLCASSLDSGGTQYFGPGTRLLVL.

The chain combines TRBV7-2 with TRBJ2-7; 8 bases fit TRBD1. There are 14 residues in the CDR3. J lost 6 bases, V lost 1 base, and 5 bases had no gene match. From germline, CDR1 is SGHTA and CDR2 FQGNSA. CDR3 sequence reads: CASSLGLQGGEQYF. In nucleotides, the CDR3 is TGTGCCAGCAGCTTAGGCTTACAGGGGGGCGAGCAGTACTTC. Full variable domain (outside the CDR3, taken from reference TRBV7-2 and TRBJ2-7): GAGVSQSPSNKVTEKGKDVELRCDPISGHTALYWYRQSLGQGLEFLIYFQGNSAPDKSGLPSDRFSAERTGGSVSTLTIQRTQQEDSAVYLCASSLGLQGGEQYFGPGTRLTVT.

V usage is TRBV19 and J usage is TRBJ2-1; TRBD1 might be the D (5 bases). Germline V gene data show CDR1 as LNHDA and CDR2 as SQIVND (reference sequence). The CDR3 sequence is 13 residues long. Trimming left V 9 bases short and J 5 bases short, with 14 bases between. The CDR3 nucleotides read TGTGCCAGCAGGGTTTTTGGAGACAATGAGCAGTTCTTC. This sequence encodes CASRVFGDNEQFF.

The gene calls are TRBV7-8 and TRBJ1-6, with 7 bases lining up with TRBD1. J was trimmed by 8 bases and V by 5 bases; bases with no gene match: 9. The CDR3 spans 15 residues. Per germline, CDR1 SGHVS and CDR2 FQNEAQ. The CDR3 loop reads CASSARQGGDSPLHF. DNA for the CDR3: TGTGCCAGCAGCGCCCGACAGGGCGGGGATTCACCCCTCCACTTT.

The chain employs TRBV20-1 and TRBJ1-6; D remains ambiguous. The germline V gene has CDR1 DFQATT and CDR2 SNEGSKA (reference sequence). The CDR3 runs 16 residues. V lost 3 bases and J lost 2, with 14 bases in between. CDR3 loop: CSASGLTRTYNSPLHF. The CDR3, as DNA: TGCAGTGCTAGTGGTCTTACACGTACCTATAATTCACCCCTCCACTTT.

The rearrangement links TRBV7-2 to TRBJ2-3; TRBD2 might be the D (6 bases). Deletions cut 5 bases from V and 11 bases from J, with 17 bases between. Germline V gene sequence: CDR1 SGHTA, CDR2 FQGNSA. The CDR3 runs 13 residues. The CDR3 is CASSRRGGLGQYF. CDR3 bases: TGTGCCAGCAGCCGTCGAGGAGGGCTGGGGCAGTATTTT. The variable domain in full, with the rest retrieved from reference TRBV7-2 and TRBJ2-3, is GAGVSQSPSNKVTEKGKDVELRCDPISGHTALYWYRQSLGQGLEFLIYFQGNSAPDKSGLPSDRFSAERTGGSVSTLTIQRTQQEDSAVYLCASSRRGGLGQYFGPGTRLTVL.

This chain joins TRBV7-6 and TRBJ1-5; D unresolved. The CDR3 consists of 17 residues. Trimming cost V 5 bases and J 3 bases, with 20 bases left between them. Germline V gene lookup returns CDR1 SGHVS and CDR2 FNYEAQ. CDR3 sequence (DNA): TGTGCCAGCAGCCCATTTGCCGCGGGCATTCTCAATCAGCCCCAGCATTTT. It is translated as CASSPFAAGILNQPQHF.

The rearrangement uses TRBV9 and TRBJ2-3; TRBD2 aligns across 12 bases. CDR3 size: 15 residues. Trimming at V came to 5 bases and at J to 4 bases, leaving 5 bases not matched to a gene. Germline-derived CDR1 and CDR2 are SGDLS and YYNGEE. DNA for the CDR3: TGTGCCAGCAGTCCTAGCGGGGGGGAGGCAGATACGCAGTATTTT. Protein product: CASSPSGGEADTQYF. The complete variable domain, with remaining parts taken from reference TRBV9 and TRBJ2-3, reads DSGVTQTPKHLITATGQRVTLRCSPRSGDLSVYWYQQSLDQGLQFLIQYYNGEERAKGNILERFSAQQFPDLHSELNLSSLELGDSALYFCASSPSGGEADTQYFGPGTRLTVL.